These T cell receptor beta chains were read from a single sample in a study of beta chain features in type 1 diabetes. The protocol was immunoSEQ multiplex PCR, while the TCRdb copy is restricted to in-frame clones and leaves out a portion. The table shows 810,000 or so clones, with about a sixth occurring only once. The specimen was naive CD4+ T cells from blood. These receptors came from a woman aged 18-29 years in good health. CDR3s include the opening cysteine and the closing phenylalanine or tryptophan. A D gene is named only where the DNA matches it firmly. Size is stated for part of the rows, as once, few or many counts, or as a class when the clone is expanded.

cdr3_nt: TGTGCCACCCGACAGGGGCTCAATCAGCCCCAGCATTTT
cdr3_aa: CATRQGLNQPQHF
j_call: TRBJ1-5
clone_size: few
v_call: TRBV15
d_call: TRBD1

cdr3_nt: TGTGCCAGCAGCTACAGGGGACTATTCGATGAGCAGTTCTTC
cdr3_aa: CASSYRGLFDEQFF
j_call: TRBJ2-1
clone_size: .
v_call: TRBV2
d_call: .

cdr3_nt: TGCGCCAGCAGTGAATCATTGCGGCTCTATGGCTACACCTTC
cdr3_aa: CASSESLRLYGYTF
j_call: TRBJ1-2
clone_size: .
v_call: TRBV10-2
d_call: .

cdr3_nt: TGCGCCAGCAGCTTGGCCCCGACAACTTACGAGCAGTACTTC
cdr3_aa: CASSLAPTTYEQYF
j_call: TRBJ2-7
clone_size: .
v_call: TRBV5-1
d_call: .

cdr3_nt: TGCGCCAGCAGCCAAAGAACAACCCAAGGGGTTCTGGGTGGCTACACCTTC
cdr3_aa: CASSQRTTQGVLGGYTF
j_call: TRBJ1-2
clone_size: .
v_call: TRBV4-1
d_call: .

cdr3_nt: TGTGCCAGCAGCCGAGCGGACGGCTACACCTTC
cdr3_aa: CASSRADGYTF
j_call: TRBJ1-2
clone_size: .
v_call: TRBV5-6
d_call: .

cdr3_nt: TGTGCCAGCAGTGAATATTATGGGGGCTACAATGAGCAGTTCTTC
cdr3_aa: CASSEYYGGYNEQFF
j_call: TRBJ2-1
clone_size: .
v_call: TRBV25-1
d_call: .

cdr3_nt: TGTGCCAGCAGCTTGTCTTCGTCCTCCTACAATGAGCAGTTCTTC
cdr3_aa: CASSLSSSSYNEQFF
j_call: TRBJ2-1
clone_size: few
v_call: TRBV5-4
d_call: .

cdr3_nt: TGTGCCAGCAGTTCCGGACTAGCGGGAGTAGATGAGCAGTTCTTC
cdr3_aa: CASSSGLAGVDEQFF
j_call: TRBJ2-1
clone_size: few
v_call: TRBV27
d_call: TRBD2

cdr3_nt: TGTGCCAGCAGCCCGTGGGCAGCCTATGGCTACACCTTC
cdr3_aa: CASSPWAAYGYTF
j_call: TRBJ1-2
clone_size: .
v_call: TRBV27
d_call: .

cdr3_nt: TGCAGTGCTCAGACGGCCGGCATTCAGTACTTC
cdr3_aa: CSAQTAGIQYF
j_call: TRBJ2-4
clone_size: .
v_call: TRBV20-1
d_call: .

cdr3_nt: TGCGCCAGCAGCCGCATGCCGGGACAGTGGATCACCGGGGAGCTGTTTTTT
cdr3_aa: CASSRMPGQWITGELFF
j_call: TRBJ2-2
clone_size: .
v_call: TRBV4-1
d_call: TRBD1

cdr3_nt: TGCGCCAGCAGCCAAGACAGGACATACTCTGGGGCCAACGTCCTGACTTTC
cdr3_aa: CASSQDRTYSGANVLTF
j_call: TRBJ2-6
clone_size: few
v_call: TRBV4-1
d_call: .

cdr3_nt: TGTGCCAGCAGTGCGCAGCCTGACTATGGCTACACCTTC
cdr3_aa: CASSAQPDYGYTF
j_call: TRBJ1-2
clone_size: few
v_call: TRBV28
d_call: .

cdr3_nt: TGTGCCAGCAGTTACTTAGGACAGGGGAAGGTCGATGGCTACACCTTC
cdr3_aa: CASSYLGQGKVDGYTF
j_call: TRBJ1-2
clone_size: few
v_call: TRBV6-5
d_call: TRBD1

cdr3_nt: TGTGCCAGCAGTCTACAGGGGGCTCGAGGTGAAAAACTGTTTTTT
cdr3_aa: CASSLQGARGEKLFF
j_call: TRBJ1-4
clone_size: .
v_call: TRBV2
d_call: TRBD1

cdr3_nt: TGTGCCAGCAGTACCAGCAAAAACATTCAGTACTTC
cdr3_aa: CASSTSKNIQYF
j_call: TRBJ2-4
clone_size: .
v_call: TRBV6-1
d_call: .

cdr3_nt: TGTGCCAGCAGGGGACCCTACGAGCAGTACTTC
cdr3_aa: CASRGPYEQYF
j_call: TRBJ2-7
clone_size: .
v_call: TRBV6-1
d_call: .

cdr3_nt: TGTGCCAGCTCACCACCGAACAGGAACACCGGGGAGCTGTTTTTT
cdr3_aa: CASSPPNRNTGELFF
j_call: TRBJ2-2
clone_size: few
v_call: TRBV18
d_call: .

cdr3_nt: TGTGCCAGCAGTTACTCGAAGTTCGGGCTAGAGCAGTACTTC
cdr3_aa: CASSYSKFGLEQYF
j_call: TRBJ2-7
clone_size: .
v_call: TRBV6-5
d_call: .